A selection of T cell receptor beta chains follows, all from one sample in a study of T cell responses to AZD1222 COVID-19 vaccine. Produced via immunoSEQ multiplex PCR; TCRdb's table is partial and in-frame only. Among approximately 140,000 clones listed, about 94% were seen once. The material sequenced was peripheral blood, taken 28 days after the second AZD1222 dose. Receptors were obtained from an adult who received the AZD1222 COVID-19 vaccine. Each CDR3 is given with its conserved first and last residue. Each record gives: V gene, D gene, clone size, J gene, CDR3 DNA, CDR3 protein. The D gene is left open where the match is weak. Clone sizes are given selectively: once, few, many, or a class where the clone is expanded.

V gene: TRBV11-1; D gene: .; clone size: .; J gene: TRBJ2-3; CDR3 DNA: TGTGCCAGCAGCCGTCGCGGGGTCACAGATACGCAGTATTTT; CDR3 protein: CASSRRGVTDTQYF
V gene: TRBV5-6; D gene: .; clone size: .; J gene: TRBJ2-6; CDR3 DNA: TGTGCCAGCAGCTTTTTGAGTTCTGGGGCCAACGTCCTGACTTTC; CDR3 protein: CASSFLSSGANVLTF
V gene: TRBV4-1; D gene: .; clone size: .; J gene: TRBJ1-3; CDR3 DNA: TGCGCCAGCAGCCCCCTACCCTTCTCTGGAAACACCATATATTTT; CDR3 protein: CASSPLPFSGNTIYF
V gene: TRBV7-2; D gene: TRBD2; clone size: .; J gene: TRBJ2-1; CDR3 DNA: TGTGCCAGCAGCTTTGGGACTAGCGGATACAATGAGCAGTTCTTC; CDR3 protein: CASSFGTSGYNEQFF
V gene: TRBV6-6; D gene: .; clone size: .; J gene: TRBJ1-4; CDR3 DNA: TGTGCCAGCAGTTATGGGTTACCGGGTGAAAAACTGTTTTTT; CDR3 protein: CASSYGLPGEKLFF
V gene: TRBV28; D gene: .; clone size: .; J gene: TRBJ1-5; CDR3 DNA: TGTGCCAGCAGTTTAAGGGGTGCCGGCAATCAGCCCCAGCATTTT; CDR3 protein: CASSLRGAGNQPQHF
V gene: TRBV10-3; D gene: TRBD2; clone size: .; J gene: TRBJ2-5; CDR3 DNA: TGTGCCATCAGTAGTTTCCGGGGGGGAGCCCAAGAGACCCAGTACTTC; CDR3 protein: CAISSFRGGAQETQYF
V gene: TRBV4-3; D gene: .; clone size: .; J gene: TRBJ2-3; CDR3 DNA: TGCGCCAGCAGCCCTCCCGGAGAAATGTCGGGCACAGATACGCAGTATTTT; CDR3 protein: CASSPPGEMSGTDTQYF
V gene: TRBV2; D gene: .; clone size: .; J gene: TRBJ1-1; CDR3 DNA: TGTGCCAGCAGTTTTCTGGACACTGAAGCTTTCTTT; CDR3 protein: CASSFLDTEAFF
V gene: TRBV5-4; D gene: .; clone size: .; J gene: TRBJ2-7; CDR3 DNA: TGTGCCAGCAGCGTCGGGGCCTACGAGCAGTACTTC; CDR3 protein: CASSVGAYEQYF
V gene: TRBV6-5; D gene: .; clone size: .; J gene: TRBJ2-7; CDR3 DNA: TGTGCCAGCATCTCCCGGGACGGACCCTCCTACGAGCAGTACTTC; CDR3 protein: CASISRDGPSYEQYF
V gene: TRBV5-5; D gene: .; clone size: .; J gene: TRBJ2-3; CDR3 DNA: TGTGCCAGCAGCTTGAGGTTTAATACGCAGTATTTT; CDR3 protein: CASSLRFNTQYF
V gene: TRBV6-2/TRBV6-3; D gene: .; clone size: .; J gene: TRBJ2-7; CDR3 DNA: TGTGCCAGCAGTTATCGGTCTAGTTTCAAGGGCTACGAGCAGTACTTC; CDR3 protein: CASSYRSSFKGYEQYF
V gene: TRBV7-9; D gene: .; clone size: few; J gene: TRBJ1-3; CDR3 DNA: TGTGCCAGCAGCTTAGAGGGGACACACTCTGGAAACACCATATATTTT; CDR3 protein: CASSLEGTHSGNTIYF
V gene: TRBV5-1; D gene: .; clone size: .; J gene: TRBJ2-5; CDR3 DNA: TGCGCCAGCAGCTTAGCCCAAGAGACCCAGTACTTC; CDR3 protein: CASSLAQETQYF
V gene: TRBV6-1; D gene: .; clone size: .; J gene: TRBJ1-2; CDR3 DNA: TGTGCCAGCAGTGAAGGTACGGGTAATCCCTATGGCTACACCTTC; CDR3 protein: CASSEGTGNPYGYTF
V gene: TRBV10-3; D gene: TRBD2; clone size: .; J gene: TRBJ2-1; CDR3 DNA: TGTGCCATCAGCTTTTCTAGCGGGGGGGCCTATGAGCAGTTCTTC; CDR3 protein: CAISFSSGGAYEQFF
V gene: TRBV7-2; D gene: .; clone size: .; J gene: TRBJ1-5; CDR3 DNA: TGTGCCAGCAGCTTAGTGGGTGATCAGCCCCAGCATTTT; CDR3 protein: CASSLVGDQPQHF
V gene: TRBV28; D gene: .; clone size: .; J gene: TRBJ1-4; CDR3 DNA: TGTGCCAGCAGTTTCGAGCAGAATGAAAAACTGTTTTTT; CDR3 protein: CASSFEQNEKLFF
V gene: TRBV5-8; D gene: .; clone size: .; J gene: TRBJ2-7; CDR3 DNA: TGTGCCAGCAGCGCGGAGATTCTCACCCTCGACGAGCAGTACTTC; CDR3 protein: CASSAEILTLDEQYF
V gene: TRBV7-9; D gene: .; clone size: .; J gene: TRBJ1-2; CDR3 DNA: TGTGCCAGCAGCTTAGCTAGTGGTAACTATGGCTACACCTTC; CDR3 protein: CASSLASGNYGYTF
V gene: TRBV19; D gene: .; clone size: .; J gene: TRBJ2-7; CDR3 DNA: TGTGCCAGTAGTATGGGGGACCTGTACGAGCAGTACTTC; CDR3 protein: CASSMGDLYEQYF
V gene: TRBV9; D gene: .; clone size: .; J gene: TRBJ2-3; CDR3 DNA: TGTGCCAGCAGCAGAACGGTCGCAGATACGCAGTATTTT; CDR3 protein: CASSRTVADTQYF
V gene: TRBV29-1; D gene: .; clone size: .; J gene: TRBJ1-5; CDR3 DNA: TGCAGCGTTGAATCTTCCCGGGACCCGCAGCAGCCCCAGCATTTT; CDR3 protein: CSVESSRDPQQPQHF
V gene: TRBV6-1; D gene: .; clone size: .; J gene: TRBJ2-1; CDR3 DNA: TGTGCCAGCAGTGAGGAGGGGCGGGGTGAGCAGTTCTTC; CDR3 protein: CASSEEGRGEQFF
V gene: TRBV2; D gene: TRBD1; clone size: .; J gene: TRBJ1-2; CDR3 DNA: TGTGCCAGCGACGCGGGACAGGGGCGTCGAGGCTATGGCTACACCTTC; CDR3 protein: CASDAGQGRRGYGYTF
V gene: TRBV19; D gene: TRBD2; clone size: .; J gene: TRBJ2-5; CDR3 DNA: TGTGCCAGTAGCCTGGGACTAGCGGGAGGTTGGCGGGAGACCCAGTACTTC; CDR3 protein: CASSLGLAGGWRETQYF
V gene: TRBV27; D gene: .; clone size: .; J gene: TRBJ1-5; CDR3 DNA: TGTGCCAGCAGTTTCGAAGGTAAAGACAATCAGCCCCAGCATTTT; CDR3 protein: CASSFEGKDNQPQHF
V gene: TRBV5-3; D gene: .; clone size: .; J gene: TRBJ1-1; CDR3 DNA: TGTGCCAGAAGCCTGCGTGGGATGGGTTTGACTGAAGCTTTCTTT; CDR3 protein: CARSLRGMGLTEAFF
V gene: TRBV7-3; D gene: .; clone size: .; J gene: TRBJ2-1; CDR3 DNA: TGTGCCAGCAGCCCGGGGCCGGAGGGCCTACAGTTCTTC; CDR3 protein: CASSPGPEGLQFF
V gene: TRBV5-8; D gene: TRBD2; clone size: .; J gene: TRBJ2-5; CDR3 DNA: TGTGCCAGCGGGGGGGATGGAGAGACCCAGTACTTC; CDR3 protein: CASGGDGETQYF
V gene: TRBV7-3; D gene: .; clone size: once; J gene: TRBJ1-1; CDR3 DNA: TGTGCCAGCAGCTTAAGAGGGGGCACTGAAGCTTTCTTT; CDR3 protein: CASSLRGGTEAFF
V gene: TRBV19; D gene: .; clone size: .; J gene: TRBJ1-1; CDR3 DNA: TGTGCCAGTAGGGATACCCAGGGTGGGGGCCACACTGAAGCTTTCTTT; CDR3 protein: CASRDTQGGGHTEAFF
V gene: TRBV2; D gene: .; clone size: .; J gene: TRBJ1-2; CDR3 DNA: TGTGCCAGCAGCCAGGGCGGCTATGGCTACACCTTC; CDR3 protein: CASSQGGYGYTF
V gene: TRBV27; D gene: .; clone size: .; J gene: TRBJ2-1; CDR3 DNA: TGTGCCAGCAGTTTAAGGGGGGATGAGCAGTTCTTC; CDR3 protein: CASSLRGDEQFF
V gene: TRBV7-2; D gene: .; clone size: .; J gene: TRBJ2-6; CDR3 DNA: TGTGCCAGCAGCTTAGTTTTCAGCTCTGGGGCCAACGTCCTGACTTTC; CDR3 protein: CASSLVFSSGANVLTF
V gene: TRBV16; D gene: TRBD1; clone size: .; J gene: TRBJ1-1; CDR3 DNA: TGTGCCAGCAGCCCTAGACAGGGAGTAGGCACTGAAGCTTTCTTT; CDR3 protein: CASSPRQGVGTEAFF
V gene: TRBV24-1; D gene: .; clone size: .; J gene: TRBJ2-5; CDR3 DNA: TGTGCCACCAGTGATTATGGGACCCCTGCTGACCTAGAGACCCAGTACTTC; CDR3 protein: CATSDYGTPADLETQYF
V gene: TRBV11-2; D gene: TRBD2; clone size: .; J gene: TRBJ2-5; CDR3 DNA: TGTGCCAGCAGCCCCCGCGGGAGTCTAGCGGGGTACCAAGAGACCCAGTACTTC; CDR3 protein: CASSPRGSLAGYQETQYF
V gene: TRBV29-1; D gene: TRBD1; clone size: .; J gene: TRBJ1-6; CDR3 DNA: TGCAGCGTTTCGACAGGGGAAAATTTATCACCCCTCCACTTT; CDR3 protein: CSVSTGENLSPLHF
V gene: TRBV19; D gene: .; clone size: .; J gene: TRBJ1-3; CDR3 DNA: TGTGCCAGTAGTATAGTCGGCGACTCTGGAAACACCATATATTTT; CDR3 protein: CASSIVGDSGNTIYF
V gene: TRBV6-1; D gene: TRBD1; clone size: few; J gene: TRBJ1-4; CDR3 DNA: TGTGCCAGCAGTGAAGCGACAGGGGTCGAAAAACTGTTTTTT; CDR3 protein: CASSEATGVEKLFF
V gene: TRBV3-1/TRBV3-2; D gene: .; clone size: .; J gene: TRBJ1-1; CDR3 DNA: TGTGCCAGCAGCCAAGTACGGAACACTGAAGCTTTCTTT; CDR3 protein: CASSQVRNTEAFF
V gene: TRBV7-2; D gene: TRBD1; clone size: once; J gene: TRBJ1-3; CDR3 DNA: TGTGCCAGCAGCCCCCTGACAGGGGGGCGCGGCACCATATATTTT; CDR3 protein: CASSPLTGGRGTIYF
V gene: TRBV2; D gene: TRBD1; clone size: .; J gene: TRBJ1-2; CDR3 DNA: TGTGCCAGCAGGGGGGACAGCTATGGCTACACCTTC; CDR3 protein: CASRGDSYGYTF
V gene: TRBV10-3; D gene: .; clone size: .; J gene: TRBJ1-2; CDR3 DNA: TGTGCCATCAGTGCTTATACAGGGAACTATGGCTACACCTTC; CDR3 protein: CAISAYTGNYGYTF
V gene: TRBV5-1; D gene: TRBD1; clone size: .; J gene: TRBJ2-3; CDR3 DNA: TGCGCCAGCAGCTTCCGGGACAGGGACACAGATACGCAGTATTTT; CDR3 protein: CASSFRDRDTDTQYF
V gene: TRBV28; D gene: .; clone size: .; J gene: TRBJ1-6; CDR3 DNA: TGTGCCAGCAGGTTTGGCAGGGGTGCGGATAATTCACCCCTCCACTTT; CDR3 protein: CASRFGRGADNSPLHF
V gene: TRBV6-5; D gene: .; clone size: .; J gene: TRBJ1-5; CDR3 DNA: TGTGCCAGCACGTACCAGGGCCCGGACCAGCCCCAGCATTTT; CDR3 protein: CASTYQGPDQPQHF
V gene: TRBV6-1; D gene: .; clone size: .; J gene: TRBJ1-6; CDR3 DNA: TGTGCCAGCAGTGGCCAGATGGACGGGAATTCACCCCTCCACTTT; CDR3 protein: CASSGQMDGNSPLHF
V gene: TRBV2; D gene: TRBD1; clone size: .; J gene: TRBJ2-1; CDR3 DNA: TGTGCCAGCGGATTCCGGGACAGCCCTGGGGATGAGCAGTTCTTC; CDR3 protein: CASGFRDSPGDEQFF
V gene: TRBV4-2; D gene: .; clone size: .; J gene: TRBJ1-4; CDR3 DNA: TGTGCCAGCAGCCAAGGGGTGGAAGGGGGGACCGGTAATGAAAAACTGTTTTTT; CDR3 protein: CASSQGVEGGTGNEKLFF
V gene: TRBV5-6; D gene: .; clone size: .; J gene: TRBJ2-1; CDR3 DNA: TGTGCCAGCAGCGCCCTTCCGGCCTCCTACAATGAGCAGTTCTTC; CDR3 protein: CASSALPASYNEQFF
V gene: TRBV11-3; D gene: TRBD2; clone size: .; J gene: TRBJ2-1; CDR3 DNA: TGTGCCAGCAGCCTCGGGACTAGCGTCGCTTCCTACAATGAGCAGTTCTTC; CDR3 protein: CASSLGTSVASYNEQFF
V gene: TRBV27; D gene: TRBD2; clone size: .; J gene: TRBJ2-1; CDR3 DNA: TGTGCCAGTAGATATAGCGGGATTTCCTACAATGAGCAGTTCTTC; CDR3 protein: CASRYSGISYNEQFF
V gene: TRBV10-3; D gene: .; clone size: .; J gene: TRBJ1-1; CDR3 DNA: TGTGCCATCAGTGCCAGACAGCCGGACCAGAACACTGAAGCTTTCTTT; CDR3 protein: CAISARQPDQNTEAFF